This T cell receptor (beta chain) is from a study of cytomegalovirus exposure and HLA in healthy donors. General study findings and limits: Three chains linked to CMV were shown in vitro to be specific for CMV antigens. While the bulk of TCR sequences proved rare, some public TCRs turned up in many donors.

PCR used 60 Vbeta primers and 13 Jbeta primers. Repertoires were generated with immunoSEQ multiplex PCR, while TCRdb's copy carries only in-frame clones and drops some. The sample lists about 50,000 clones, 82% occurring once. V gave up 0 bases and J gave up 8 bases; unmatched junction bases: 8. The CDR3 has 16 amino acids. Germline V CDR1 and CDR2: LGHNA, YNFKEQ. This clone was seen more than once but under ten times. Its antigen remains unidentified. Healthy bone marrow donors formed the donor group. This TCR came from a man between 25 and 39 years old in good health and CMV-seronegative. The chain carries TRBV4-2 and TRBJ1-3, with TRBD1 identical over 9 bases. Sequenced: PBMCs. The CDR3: CASSQDAGQGADTIYF. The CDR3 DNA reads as TGTGCCAGCAGCCAAGATGCGGGACAGGGAGCAGACACCATATATTTT.